This T cell receptor beta chain was found in a study of T cell clonality in common variable immunodeficiency. The table came from immunoSEQ multiplex PCR; TCRdb's copy has only in-frame clones and leaves some out. There are about 52,000 clones in the sample, none observed a single time. The CDR3 has 14 residues. Per the germline V gene, CDR1 is SNHLY and CDR2 is FYNNEI. This clone turned up a few times. The read gets to within 3 residues of the CDR3 end, and the germline J gene fills in the rest. The rearrangement links TRBV2 to TRBJ2-3; 11 nucleotides align to TRBD1. This TCR was recovered from a person aged 18 to 70 in good health. Sequencing input: peripheral blood mononuclear cells. CDR3 in amino acids: CATGGTGGIETQYF. The part of the CDR3 DNA that was read is TGTGCCACAGGCGGGACAGGGGGTATAGAGACG. Variable domain in full (rest from reference TRBV2 and TRBJ2-3): EPEVTQTPSHQVTQMGQEVILRCVPISNHLYFYWYRQILGQKVEFLVSFYNNEISEKSEIFDDQFSVERPDGSNFTLKIRSTKLEDSAMYFCATGGTGGIETQYFGPGTRLTVL.